Listed below are T cell receptor beta chains from one sample, sequenced in a study of PD-1 blockade in classical Hodgkin lymphoma. Clones were sequenced by immunoSEQ multiplex PCR, and TCRdb holds only the in-frame ones, with some missing. The sample records roughly 68,000 clones, over 90% being singletons. Material: peripheral blood mononuclear cells (PBMCs). The receptor source for this set is a human donor with classical Hodgkin lymphoma. CDR3s include the opening cysteine and the closing phenylalanine or tryptophan. Fields, in order: V gene, J gene, clone size, D gene, CDR3 protein, CDR3 DNA. The D gene is left open where the match is weak. Where a row states a size, it is once, few, many or the class of an expanded clone; other rows omit it.

>TRBV19|TRBJ1-4|NA|NA
CASSILWNLYEVEKLFF
TGTGCCAGTAGTATTCTATGGAACCTATATGAGGTAGAAAAACTGTTTTTT
>TRBV5-4|TRBJ1-1|NA|NA
CASSQQSSNTEAFF
TGTGCCAGCAGTCAGCAGAGCTCGAACACTGAAGCTTTCTTT
>TRBV11-2|TRBJ1-1|NA|NA
CASSLGTTEAFF
TGTGCCAGCAGCTTAGGGACCACTGAAGCTTTCTTT
>TRBV21-1|TRBJ2-7|NA|NA
CASRSVAGVPYEQYF
TGTGCCAGCCGGTCCGTCGCGGGAGTACCATACGAGCAGTACTTC
>TRBV5-4|TRBJ2-2|NA|NA
CAIPRTTGELFF
TGTGCCATCCCGAGAACCACCGGGGAGCTGTTTTTT
>TRBV5-8|TRBJ2-3|NA|NA
CASSLEGVAFGTDTQYF
TGTGCCAGCAGCTTGGAAGGTGTAGCTTTCGGCACAGATACGCAGTATTTT
>TRBV11-3|TRBJ2-7|NA|TRBD1
CASSLDGGQGHEQYF
TGTGCCAGCAGCTTAGATGGGGGACAGGGCCACGAGCAGTACTTC
>TRBV10-3|TRBJ2-4|NA|NA
CAISESVVGNIQYF
TGTGCCATCAGTGAGTCGGTCGTTGGGAACATTCAGTACTTC
>TRBV28|TRBJ1-4|NA|TRBD1
CASRDTGGGEKLFF
TGTGCCAGCAGGGATACAGGGGGCGGAGAAAAACTGTTTTTT
>TRBV7-9|TRBJ1-5|NA|NA
CASSLDGSNQPQHF
TGTGCCAGCAGCTTAGACGGTAGCAATCAGCCCCAGCATTTT
>TRBV11-3|TRBJ2-2|NA|NA
CASSLRLGAGELFF
TGTGCCAGCAGCTTAAGGTTGGGCGCCGGGGAGCTGTTTTTT
>TRBV29-1|TRBJ2-5|once|NA
CSVRGFQETQYF
TGCAGCGTCAGGGGCTTCCAAGAGACCCAGTACTTC
>TRBV5-6|TRBJ1-1|NA|NA
CASSLAFGVKNTEAFF
TGTGCCAGCAGCTTGGCCTTTGGGGTGAAGAACACTGAAGCTTTCTTT
>TRBV19|TRBJ2-7|NA|NA
CASSIQQGMDEQYF
TGTGCCAGTAGTATCCAACAGGGTATGGACGAGCAGTACTTC
>TRBV7-6|TRBJ2-5|NA|NA
CASSPSQETQYF
TGTGCCAGCAGCCCCTCCCAAGAGACCCAGTACTTC
>TRBV9|TRBJ2-1|NA|TRBD2
CASSVEPGGSSYNEQFF
TGTGCCAGCAGCGTAGAACCCGGGGGGAGCTCCTACAATGAGCAGTTCTTC
>TRBV19|TRBJ2-7|NA|NA
CASSITDSYEQYF
TGTGCCAGTAGTATAACGGACTCCTACGAGCAGTACTTC
>TRBV11-2|TRBJ1-1|NA|NA
CASSRSGPNTEAFF
TGTGCCAGCAGCCGTTCGGGACCGAACACTGAAGCTTTCTTT
>TRBV7-2|TRBJ1-5|NA|NA
CASSLDRDQPQHF
TGTGCCAGCAGCTTAGATAGGGATCAGCCCCAGCATTTT
>TRBV4-3|TRBJ2-5|NA|NA
CASSPGPIETQYF
TGCGCCAGCAGTCCGGGTCCGATAGAGACCCAGTACTTC
>TRBV18|TRBJ2-7|NA|NA
CASSHAGDHEQYF
TGTGCCAGCTCTCATGCAGGGGACCACGAGCAGTACTTC
>TRBV6-5|TRBJ2-2|NA|NA
CASTSREAGELFF
TGTGCCAGCACCTCTAGGGAGGCCGGGGAGCTGTTTTTT
>TRBV11-2|TRBJ2-7|NA|NA
CASSLSDEQYF
TGTGCCAGCAGCTTATCTGACGAGCAGTACTTC
>TRBV5-1|TRBJ1-1|NA|NA
CASSLGGAYTEAFF
TGCGCCAGCAGCCTAGGGGGGGCGTACACTGAAGCTTTCTTT
>TRBV10-2|TRBJ2-6|NA|TRBD1
CASSESAGGVGANVLTF
TGCGCCAGCAGTGAGTCGGCAGGGGGAGTTGGGGCCAACGTCCTGACTTTC
>TRBV7-3|TRBJ2-4|NA|NA
CASSLDSTTAQYF
TGTGCCAGCAGCTTAGATTCGACGACAGCCCAGTACTTC
>TRBV6-6|TRBJ2-7|NA|NA
CASSYGGTSYEQYF
TGTGCCAGCAGTTACGGGGGGACCTCCTACGAGCAGTACTTC
>TRBV25-1|TRBJ1-2|NA|TRBD1
CASSETGGSNYGYTF
TGTGCCAGCAGTGAGACAGGGGGGTCCAACTATGGCTACACCTTC
>TRBV10-3|TRBJ1-4|NA|TRBD1
CAVRTGGEKLFF
TGTGCCGTAAGGACAGGGGGTGAAAAACTGTTTTTT
>TRBV4-3|TRBJ2-2|NA|NA
CASSQDKVIGNTGELFF
TGCGCCAGCAGCCAAGATAAAGTTATAGGGAACACCGGGGAGCTGTTTTTT
>TRBV6-6|TRBJ2-7|NA|TRBD2
CASKSGMGGYEQYF
TGTGCCAGCAAGAGCGGGATGGGGGGCTACGAGCAGTACTTC
>TRBV28|TRBJ1-5|NA|TRBD1
CASHGTGLQPQHF
TGTGCCAGCCATGGGACAGGGCTTCAGCCCCAGCATTTT
>TRBV4-3|TRBJ2-7|NA|TRBD2
CASSQEVTGTRGQYF
TGCGCCAGCAGCCAAGAAGTCACCGGGACTAGGGGGCAGTACTTC
>TRBV9|TRBJ1-1|few|NA
CASSPSPLRGTEAFF
TGTGCCAGCAGCCCTAGCCCCCTTCGAGGGACTGAAGCTTTCTTT
>TRBV9|TRBJ2-1|once|TRBD1
CASSVGGQGAREQFF
TGTGCCAGCAGCGTAGGGGGACAGGGGGCGCGTGAGCAGTTCTTC
>TRBV2|TRBJ1-1|NA|TRBD1
CASVRGQNTEAFF
TGTGCCAGCGTGAGGGGGCAGAACACTGAAGCTTTCTTT
>TRBV11-2|TRBJ1-4|NA|NA
CASSLDDSYEKLFF
TGTGCCAGCAGCTTAGACGACAGCTACGAAAAACTGTTTTTT
>TRBV5-1|TRBJ1-4|NA|NA
CASSEASDEKLFF
TGCGCCAGCTCGGAGGCTAGCGATGAAAAACTGTTTTTT
>TRBV19|TRBJ1-5|NA|NA
CASSLERRGVSNQPQHF
TGTGCCAGTAGCCTTGAAAGGAGGGGAGTTAGCAATCAGCCCCAGCATTTT
>TRBV14|TRBJ2-3|NA|NA
CASRYSGTDTQYF
TGTGCCAGCAGATATAGCGGCACAGATACGCAGTATTTT